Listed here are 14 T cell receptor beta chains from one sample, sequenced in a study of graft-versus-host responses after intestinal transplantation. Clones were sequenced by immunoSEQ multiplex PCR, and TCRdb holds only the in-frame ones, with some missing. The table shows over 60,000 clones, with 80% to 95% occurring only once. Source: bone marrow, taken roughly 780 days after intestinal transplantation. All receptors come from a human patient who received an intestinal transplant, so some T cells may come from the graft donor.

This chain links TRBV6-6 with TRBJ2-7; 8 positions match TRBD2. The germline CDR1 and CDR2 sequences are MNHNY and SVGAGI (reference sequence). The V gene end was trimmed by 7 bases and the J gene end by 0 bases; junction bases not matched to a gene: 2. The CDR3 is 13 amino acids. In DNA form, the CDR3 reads TGTGCCAGCACCGGGGGGGTCTCCTACGAGCAGTACTTC. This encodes CASTGGVSYEQYF.

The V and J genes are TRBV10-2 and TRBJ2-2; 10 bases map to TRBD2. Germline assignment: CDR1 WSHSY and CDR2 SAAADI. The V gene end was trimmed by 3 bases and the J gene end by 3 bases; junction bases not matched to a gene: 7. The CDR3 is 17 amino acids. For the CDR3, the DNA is TGCGCCAGCAGTGAATCCAGCGGGGGGGCGGACACCGGGGAGCTGTTTTTT. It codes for CASSESSGGADTGELFF.

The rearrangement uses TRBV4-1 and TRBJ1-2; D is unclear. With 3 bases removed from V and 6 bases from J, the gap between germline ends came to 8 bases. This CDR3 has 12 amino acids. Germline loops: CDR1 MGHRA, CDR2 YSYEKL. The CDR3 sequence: CASSQGTNGYTF. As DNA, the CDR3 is TGCGCCAGCAGCCAGGGAACGAATGGCTACACCTTC.

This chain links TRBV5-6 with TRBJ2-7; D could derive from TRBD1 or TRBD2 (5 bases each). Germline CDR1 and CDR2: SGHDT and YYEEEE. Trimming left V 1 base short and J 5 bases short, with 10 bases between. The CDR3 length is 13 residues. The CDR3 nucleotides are TGTGCCAGCAGCTTGAGAAGAGGGGACGAGCAGTACTTC. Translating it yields CASSLRRGDEQYF.

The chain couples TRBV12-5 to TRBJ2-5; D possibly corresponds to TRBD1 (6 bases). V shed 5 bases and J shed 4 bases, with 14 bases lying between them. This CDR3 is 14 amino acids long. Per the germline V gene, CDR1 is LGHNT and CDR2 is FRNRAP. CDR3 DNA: TGTGCTAGTGGTGAGCCAGGGGCAAGAGAGACCCAGTACTTC. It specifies CASGEPGARETQYF.

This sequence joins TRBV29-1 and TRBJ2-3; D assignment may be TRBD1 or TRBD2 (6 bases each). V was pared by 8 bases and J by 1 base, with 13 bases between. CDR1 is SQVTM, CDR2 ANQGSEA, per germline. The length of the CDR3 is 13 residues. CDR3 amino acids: CSTPRGGTDTQYF. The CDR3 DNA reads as TGCAGCACTCCAAGGGGGGGCACAGATACGCAGTATTTT.

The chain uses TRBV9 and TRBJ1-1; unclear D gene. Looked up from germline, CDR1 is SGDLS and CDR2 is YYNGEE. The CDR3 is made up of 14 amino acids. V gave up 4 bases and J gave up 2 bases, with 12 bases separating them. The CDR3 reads CASSPSPENTEAFF. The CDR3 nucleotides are TGTGCCAGCAGCCCTTCTCCTGAAAACACTGAAGCTTTCTTT. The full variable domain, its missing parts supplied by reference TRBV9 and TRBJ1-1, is DSGVTQTPKHLITATGQRVTLRCSPRSGDLSVYWYQQSLDQGLQFLIQYYNGEERAKGNILERFSAQQFPDLHSELNLSSLELGDSALYFCASSPSPENTEAFFGQGTRLTVV.

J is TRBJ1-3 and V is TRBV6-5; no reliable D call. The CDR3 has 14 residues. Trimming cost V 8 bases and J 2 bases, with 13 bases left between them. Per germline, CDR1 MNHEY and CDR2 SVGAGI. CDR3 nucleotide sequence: TGTGCCAGCTCCCAGCCAGGTGCTGGAAACACCATATATTTT. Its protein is CASSQPGAGNTIYF.

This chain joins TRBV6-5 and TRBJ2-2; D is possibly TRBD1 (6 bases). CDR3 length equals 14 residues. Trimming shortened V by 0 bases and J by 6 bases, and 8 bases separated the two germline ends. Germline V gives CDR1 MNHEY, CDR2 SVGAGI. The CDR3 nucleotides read TGTGCCAGCAGTTACTCACAGGGTCCCGGGGAGCTGTTTTTT. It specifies CASSYSQGPGELFF.

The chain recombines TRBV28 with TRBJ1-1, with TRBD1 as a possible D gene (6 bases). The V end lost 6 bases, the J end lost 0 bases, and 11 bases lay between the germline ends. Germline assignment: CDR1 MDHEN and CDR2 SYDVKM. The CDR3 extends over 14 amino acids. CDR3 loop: CASRKGQLNTEAFF. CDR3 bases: TGTGCCAGCAGAAAAGGACAGTTGAACACTGAAGCTTTCTTT.

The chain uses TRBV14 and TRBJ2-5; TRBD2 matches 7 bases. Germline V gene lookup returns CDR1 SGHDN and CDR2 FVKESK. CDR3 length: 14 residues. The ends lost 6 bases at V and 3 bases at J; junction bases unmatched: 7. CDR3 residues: CASRVGLAEETQYF. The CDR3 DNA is TGTGCCAGCAGGGTGGGGCTAGCGGAAGAGACCCAGTACTTC.

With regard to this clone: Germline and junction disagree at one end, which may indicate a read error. CDR3 in DNA: TGTGCCAGTAGTTTAGACAGGAGGCAGACCCAGTACTTC. Amino acid sequence: CASSLDRRQTQYF. This chain links TRBV19 with TRBJ2-5, with D possibly being TRBD1 (6 bases). Germline-derived CDR1 and CDR2 are LNHDA and SQIVND (reference sequence). This CDR3 contains 13 residues.

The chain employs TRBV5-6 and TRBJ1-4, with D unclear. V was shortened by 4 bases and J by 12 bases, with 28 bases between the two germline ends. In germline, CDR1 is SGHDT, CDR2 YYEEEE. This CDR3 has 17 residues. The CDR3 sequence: CASSLAQGPRITGELFF. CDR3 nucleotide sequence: TGTGCCAGCAGCCTAGCCCAAGGACCTAGGATTACTGGTGAACTGTTTTTT. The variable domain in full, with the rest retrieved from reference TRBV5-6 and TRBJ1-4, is DAGVTQSPTHLIKTRGQQVTLRCSPKSGHDTVSWYQQALGQGPQFIFQYYEEEERQRGNFPDRFSGHQFPNYSSELNVNALLLGDSALYLCASSLAQGPRITGELFFGSGTQLSVL.

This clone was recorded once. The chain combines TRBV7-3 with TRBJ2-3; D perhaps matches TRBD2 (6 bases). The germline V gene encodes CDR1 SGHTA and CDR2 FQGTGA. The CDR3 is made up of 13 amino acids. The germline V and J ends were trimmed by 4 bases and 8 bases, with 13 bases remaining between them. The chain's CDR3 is CASSSHSGGTQYF. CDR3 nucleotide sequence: TGTGCCAGCAGCTCCCATAGCGGAGGTACGCAGTATTTT.